A single sample is the source of the 10 T cell receptor beta chains below, sequenced in a study of CD8+CD57+ T cells in acquired aplastic anemia. Patients who underwent sequencing had shown CD8+CD57+ cell expansion by flow cytometry. Genomic DNA, the template, was used for profiling of the TCR beta VDJ and CDR3. In TCRdb, the reads were re-called with MiXCR into one record per CDR3 protein. The data show approximately 250,000 distinct CDR3 sequences, roughly 82% seen once. Input material: sorted CD4+, CD8+, or CD8+CD57+ T cells (not recorded which) from PBMCs. The receptors originated from a human donor with aplastic anemia.

The chain recombines TRBV20-1 with TRBJ2-3, with 15 bases matching TRBD2. The trim removed 5 bases at V and 0 bases at J, leaving 6 bases unmatched. This CDR3 is built from 17 residues. From germline, CDR1 is DFQATT and CDR2 SNEGSKA (reference sequence). The CDR3 region has the DNA TGCAGTGCTGGTGGGACTAGCGGGGGGACAAGCACAGATACGCAGTATTTT. This encodes CSAGGTSGGTSTDTQYF.

A single count supports this clonotype. As the CDR3 is not closed by the conserved phenylalanine or tryptophan, this likely results from a read error. The DNA is omitted, as the CDR3 cannot be located on it reliably, and the CDR3 follows TCRdb's listing. The rearrangement uses TRBV7-2 and TRBJ2-1; the table calls TRBD1, which could not be checked here. Germline lookup yields CDR1 SGHTA and CDR2 FQGNSA. The CDR3 is 13 amino acids in total, end residues counted. CDR3 region: CASSFSQGAKGYT.

This chain links TRBV9 with TRBJ2-5; possibly TRBD2 for D (5 bases). The ends were cut back, 5 bases at V and 4 bases at J, with 18 bases in the middle. CDR1 is SGDLS, CDR2 YYNGEE, per germline. This CDR3 spans 15 amino acids. The CDR3 region is CASSAGGQSRETQYF. CDR3 DNA sequence: TGTGCCAGCAGTGCAGGCGGGCAGAGCAGAGAGACCCAGTACTTC.

This clonotype was counted once. A junction boundary mismatches the germline segment, possibly from a read error. V usage is TRBV5-1 and J usage is TRBJ2-1; D is perhaps TRBD2 (5 bases). The CDR3 is made up of 16 amino acids. Germline CDR1 is SGHRS and CDR2 is YFSETQ. DNA for the CDR3: TGTGCCAGCAGCTTTGAAACAAGAGCTGGGAGCGATGAGCAGTTCTTC. Translation: CASSFETRAGSDEQFF.

The chain has TRBV9 and TRBJ2-3; no clear D. V lost 0 bases and J lost 15, with 20 bases in between. The CDR3 runs 14 residues. CDR1 and CDR2 from the germline V gene are SGDLS and YYNGEE. Here the CDR3 DNA reads TGTGCCAGCAGCGTAGACATGAACACTGAAGCTCACTATTTT. It translates to CASSVDMNTEAHYF.

The chain couples TRBV9 to TRBJ1-6; possible D gene TRBD1, 5 bases. The CDR3 totals 14 residues. V dropped 5 bases and J dropped 16 bases, with 22 bases sitting between them. CDR1 is SGDLS and CDR2 is YYNGEE in the germline V gene. The CDR3 nucleotides read TGTGCCAGCAGTTCAGACAGCGGCAATTCGCAGCTCCACTTT. Its protein is CASSSDSGNSQLHF.

The CDR3 is CASSLAADGTTQYF. CDR3 DNA: TGTGCCAGCAGCTTAGCGGCAGACGGGACAACCCAGTATTTT. The J gene is TRBJ2-3, the V gene TRBV7-9, with D possibly being TRBD1 (6 bases). Trimming pared 0 bases from V and 12 bases from J, leaving 16 bases between. Germline CDR1 SEHNR, CDR2 FQNEAQ (reference sequence). CDR3 length: 14 residues.

The V call is TRBV5-4, the J call TRBJ2-7; 7 bases map to TRBD1. Germline assignment: CDR1 SGHNT and CDR2 YYREEE (reference sequence). Trimming removed 2 bases from V and 1 base from J; junction bases left unmatched: 15. The CDR3 has 18 residues. DNA of the CDR3: TGTGCCAGCAGCTTTACTGTCGACGGGACAGCCCTTTCCTACGAGCAGTACGTC. Translated, it gives CASSFTVDGTALSYEQYV.

The V call is TRBV2, the J call TRBJ2-3, with 11 bases matching TRBD1. J gave up 0 bases and V 8 bases, and 4 bases lay outside the gene matches. Germline loops: CDR1 SNHLY, CDR2 FYNNEI. The CDR3 is made up of 15 amino acids. DNA of the CDR3: TGTGCCAGCCAGGGGGACAGGGGGAGCACAGATACGCAGTATTTT. It specifies CASQGDRGSTDTQYF.

This clonotype was seen only a few times. The rearrangement uses TRBV7-9 and TRBJ2-5, with D unresolved. V was clipped by 0 bases and J by 12 bases, with 20 bases between them. The CDR3 length is 15 residues. Germline assignment: CDR1 SEHNR and CDR2 FQNEAQ (reference sequence). The CDR3 nucleotides are TGTGCCAGCAGCTTAGCCCACGGCACAAAAGAGAATGAGTACTTC. Encoded protein: CASSLAHGTKENEYF.